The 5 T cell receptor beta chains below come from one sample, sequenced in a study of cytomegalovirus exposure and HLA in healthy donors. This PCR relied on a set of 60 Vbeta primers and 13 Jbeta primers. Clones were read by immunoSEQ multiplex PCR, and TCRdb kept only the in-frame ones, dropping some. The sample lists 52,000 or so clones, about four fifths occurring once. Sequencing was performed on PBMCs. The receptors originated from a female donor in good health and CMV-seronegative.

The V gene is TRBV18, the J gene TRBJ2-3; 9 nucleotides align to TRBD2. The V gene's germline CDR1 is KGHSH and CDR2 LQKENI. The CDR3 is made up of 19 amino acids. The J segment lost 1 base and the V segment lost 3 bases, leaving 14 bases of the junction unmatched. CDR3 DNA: TGTGCCAGCTCACCCCTCGGAGGGGGAATAGCGGGGGGCACAGATACGCAGTATTTT. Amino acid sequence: CASSPLGGGIAGGTDTQYF.

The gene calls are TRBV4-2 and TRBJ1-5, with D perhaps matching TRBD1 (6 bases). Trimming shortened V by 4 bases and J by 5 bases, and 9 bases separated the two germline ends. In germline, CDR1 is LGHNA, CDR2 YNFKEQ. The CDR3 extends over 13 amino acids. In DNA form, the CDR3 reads TGTGCCAGCAGCCGGGGGCAGGATCAGCCCCAGCATTTT. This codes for CASSRGQDQPQHF.

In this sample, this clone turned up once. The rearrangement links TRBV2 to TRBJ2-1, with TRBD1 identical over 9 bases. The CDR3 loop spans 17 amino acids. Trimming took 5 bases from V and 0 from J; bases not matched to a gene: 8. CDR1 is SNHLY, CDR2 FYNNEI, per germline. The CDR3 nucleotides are TGTGCCAGCAGTTCGGGACAGGGTAGAAGCTCCTACAATGAGCAGTTCTTC. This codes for CASSSGQGRSSYNEQFF.

CDR3 sequence (DNA): TGTGCCAGCAGTCCTCCTATGGTCGGCTACACCTTC. Amino acids: CASSPPMVGYTF. The rearrangement links TRBV2 to TRBJ1-2; no definite D call. Between the trimmed V and J ends, which lost 5 bases and 8 bases, there was a span of 12 bases. The germline V gene encodes CDR1 SNHLY and CDR2 FYNNEI. The CDR3 covers 12 residues.

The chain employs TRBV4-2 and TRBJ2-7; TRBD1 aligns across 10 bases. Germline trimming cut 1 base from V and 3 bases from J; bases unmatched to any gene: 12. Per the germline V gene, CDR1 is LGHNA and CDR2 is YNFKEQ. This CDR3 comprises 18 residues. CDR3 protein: CASSQGPSGTGAHYEQYF. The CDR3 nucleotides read TGTGCCAGCAGCCAAGGGCCGTCCGGGACAGGGGCCCACTACGAGCAGTACTTC.